This entry features one T cell receptor beta chain sequence. As yet, its antigen is unknown. The length of the CDR3 is 14 residues. V dropped 7 bases and J dropped 0 bases, with 11 bases sitting between them. Germline values: CDR1 LNHDA, CDR2 SQIVND (reference sequence). Data came from immunoSEQ multiplex PCR; TCRdb stores just in-frame clones and leaves some out. The table records 1,400 to 1,500 clones, 26% of them present only once. The record originates from a study of T cells in localized non-small cell lung cancer. Study conclusions and caveats: Owing to sequencing of a solitary tumor region, heterogeneity cannot be discounted. A higher density of T cells in blood coincided with extended overall survival. Adjacent lung held a median roughly 60 of the top 100 tumor clones. Clonality of T cells reached its maximum in uninvolved adjacent lung, surpassing tumor.

The TCR was taken from a man aged 40-75 years with stage II lung adenocarcinoma. The chain is built from TRBV19 and TRBJ2-3; D not certain. Sequencing was performed on lung tumor tissue, taken before any cancer treatment. For the CDR3, the DNA is TGTGCCAGTAAAAAGCTACAGAGCACAGATACGCAGTATTTT. Translating it yields CASKKLQSTDTQYF.